In this sample, the clone carrying this T cell receptor beta chain turned up once. The data were obtained in a study of blood T cell repertoires in COVID-19. Turning to the study itself: Acute and convalescent COVID-19 specimens originated in the United States, Italy and Spain. T cells, B-cell-depleted T cells, or PBMCs supplied cDNA or gDNA.

Per the original methods: How many nucleated cells were present was estimated from reference gene primer amplification. Generated by immunoSEQ multiplex PCR, the TCRdb table keeps only in-frame clones and is missing some. The V and J calls and clone size come from that table; D and trimming were worked out from the DNA. This table has over 150,000 clones, almost 80% appearing once. This receptor was obtained from a woman between 65 and 79 years old with acute or convalescent COVID-19. Sequenced material: peripheral blood.

In DNA, the CDR3 is TGTGCCAGCAGCCGCGGATTAAGGGGGAGTCGGGCCACCGGGGAGCTGTTTTTT. Translating it yields CASSRGLRGSRATGELFF. V gene TRBV7-9 combines with J gene TRBJ2-2, with D perhaps matching TRBD1 (6 bases). The V end lost 5 bases, the J end lost 4 bases, and 23 bases lay between the germline ends. The V gene's germline CDR1 is SEHNR and CDR2 FQNEAQ (reference sequence). The CDR3 is 18 amino acids.